These 15 T cell receptor beta chains came from one sample sequenced in a study of cytomegalovirus exposure and HLA in healthy donors. 13 Jbeta primers and 60 Vbeta primers were used for the PCR. Data came from immunoSEQ multiplex PCR; TCRdb stores just in-frame clones and leaves some out. This table has about 170,000 clones, roughly 70% appearing once. The specimen sequenced was PBMCs. Source of these receptors: a girl aged 5-17 years in good health and CMV-seronegative.

This chain links TRBV19 with TRBJ2-1; TRBD2 agrees at 12 bases. The junction had 8 bases not matched to a gene; V was cut back by 6 bases and J by 5 bases. The CDR3 is 16 residues long. The germline V gene encodes CDR1 LNHDA and CDR2 SQIVND (reference sequence). CDR3 region: CASSLILAGGHNEQFF. The CDR3 nucleotides read TGTGCCAGTAGCCTCATACTAGCGGGGGGACACAATGAGCAGTTCTTC. Together with reference TRBV19 and TRBJ2-1, the CDR3 gives the full variable domain: DGGITQSPKYLFRKEGQNVTLSCEQNLNHDAMYWYRQDPGQGLRLIYYSQIVNDFQKGDIAEGYSVSREKKESFPLTVTSAQKNPTAFYLCASSLILAGGHNEQFFGPGTRLTVL.

This clone appeared a few times. The CDR3, as DNA: TGTGCCAGCAGACAGGGACCGCTATACTATGGCTACACCTTC. Residues: CASRQGPLYYGYTF. The V and J genes are TRBV27 and TRBJ1-2; D is possibly TRBD1 (6 bases). The CDR3 length is 14 residues. V lost 6 bases and J lost 3, with 14 bases in between. Germline V gene sequence: CDR1 MNHEY, CDR2 SMNVEV (reference sequence).

V is TRBV25-1 and J is TRBJ2-7; 10 nucleotides line up with TRBD2. Germline V gives CDR1 MGHDK, CDR2 SYGVNS. Germline trimming cut 1 base from V and 6 bases from J; bases unmatched to any gene: 12. The CDR3 has 17 residues. The CDR3 DNA follows: TGTGCCAGCAGTGAATCTAGCGGGAGATACATAGAGACCGAGCAGTACTTC. Encoded protein: CASSESSGRYIETEQYF.

This clone was seen more than once but under ten times. The chain links TRBV6-1 to TRBJ1-2; D not resolved. This CDR3 is 13 amino acids long. Germline values: CDR1 MNHNS, CDR2 SASEGT. V shed 3 bases and J shed 5 bases, with 10 bases lying between them. The CDR3 sequence is CASSESETYGYTF. The CDR3 DNA follows: TGTGCCAGCAGTGAGTCAGAAACATATGGCTACACCTTC.

This chain connects TRBV13 to TRBJ2-7, with 7 bases lining up with TRBD1. Germline V gives CDR1 PRHDT, CDR2 FYEKMQ (reference sequence). This CDR3 contains 14 residues. V gave up 3 bases and J gave up 3 bases; unmatched junction bases: 5. The CDR3 DNA is TGTGCCAGCAGCTTGGATGCAGGGGGCTACGAGCAGTACTTC. Translation: CASSLDAGGYEQYF.

The chain links TRBV7-9 to TRBJ1-2; TRBD1 matches 7 bases. CDR1 and CDR2 from the germline V gene are SEHNR and FQNEAQ (reference sequence). The CDR3 totals 16 residues. The junction had 11 bases not matched to a gene; V was cut back by 1 base and J by 6 bases. DNA of the CDR3: TGTGCCAGCAGCTTAGGAGATTTAACCGGGACAGATGGCTACACCTTC. This gives the protein CASSLGDLTGTDGYTF. The full variable domain, in which reference TRBV7-9 and TRBJ1-2 provide the parts outside the CDR3, is DTGVSQNPRHKITKRGQNVTFRCDPISEHNRLYWYRQTLGQGPEFLTYFQNEAQLEKSRLLSDRFSAERPKGSFSTLEIQRTEQGDSAMYLCASSLGDLTGTDGYTFGSGTRLTVV.

The chain joins TRBV6-6 to TRBJ1-5; the D is unclear. This CDR3 has 16 residues. Trimming cost V 1 base and J 1 base, with 11 bases left between them. Germline lookup yields CDR1 MNHNY and CDR2 SVGAGI (reference sequence). The DNA for the CDR3 is TGTGCCAGCAGTTACTGGACTAAGGGAAGCAATCAGCCCCAGCATTTT. This translates into CASSYWTKGSNQPQHF.

This clone was seen more than once but under ten times. V gene TRBV7-9 combines with J gene TRBJ2-2; 7 bases are shared with TRBD2. This CDR3 contains 14 residues. The germline CDR1 and CDR2 sequences are SEHNR and FQNEAQ (reference sequence). The trim removed 5 bases at V and 6 bases at J, leaving 6 bases unmatched. The CDR3 nucleotides read TGTGCCAGCAGCCGGGGAGGGGAGGCCGGGGAGCTGTTTTTT. It codes for CASSRGGEAGELFF.

This clone has only a few counts. V is TRBV27 and J is TRBJ1-5; 9 bases fit TRBD1. The CDR3 has 16 amino acids. J lost 4 bases, V lost 3 bases, and 7 bases had no gene match. CDR1 and CDR2 from the germline V gene are MNHEY and SMNVEV (reference sequence). This CDR3 reads CASSFLGQGLNQPQHF. As DNA, the CDR3 is TGTGCCAGCAGTTTCCTAGGACAGGGGCTAAATCAGCCCCAGCATTTT.

J is TRBJ2-1 and V is TRBV25-1, with D unclear. The CDR3 runs 11 residues. Between the trimmed V and J ends, which lost 4 bases and 10 bases, there was a span of 8 bases. The germline V gene encodes CDR1 MGHDK and CDR2 SYGVNS. In DNA form, the CDR3 reads TGTGCCAGCAGTGCATTGGGCGAGCAGTTCTTC. It encodes CASSALGEQFF.

In this sample, this clone turned up once. The CDR3 DNA sequence: TGCGCCAGCAGCTTGGGGCCCACCCTCGGGAGCCAAGAGACCCAGTACTTC. It yields the protein CASSLGPTLGSQETQYF. The J gene is TRBJ2-5, the V gene TRBV5-1; TRBD2 might be the D (6 bases). This CDR3 comprises 17 residues. The germline V and J ends were trimmed by 0 bases and 1 base, with 16 bases remaining between them. In germline, CDR1 is SGHRS, CDR2 YFSETQ.

This chain connects TRBV15 to TRBJ2-7, with 7 nucleotides matching TRBD1. Unmatched junction bases numbered 6, after V lost 6 bases and J lost 1 base. This CDR3 comprises 14 residues. Germline lookup yields CDR1 LNHNV and CDR2 YYDKDF (reference sequence). This CDR3 reads CATSGTATSYEQYF. The CDR3 region has the DNA TGTGCCACCAGTGGGACAGCGACTTCCTACGAGCAGTACTTC.

This chain joins TRBV10-3 and TRBJ1-5, with TRBD1 matching over 9 bases. Germline CDR1 is ENHRY and CDR2 is SYGVKD. Germline trimming cut 3 bases from V and 7 bases from J; bases unmatched to any gene: 16. The CDR3 extends over 18 amino acids. CDR3 nucleotide sequence: TGTGCCATCAGTGATTCTTATTGGGACAGGGAAGGGGAGCAGCCCCAGCATTTT. It is translated as CAISDSYWDREGEQPQHF.

This clone occurred a few times. This chain uses TRBV13 with TRBJ1-2; the match to TRBD1 covers 8 bases. Germline loops: CDR1 PRHDT, CDR2 FYEKMQ (reference sequence). Unmatched junction bases numbered 23, after V lost 4 bases and J lost 4 bases. CDR3 length: 20 amino acids. CDR3 sequence: CASSSLALQAQGAHGYGYTF. The DNA of the CDR3 is TGTGCCAGCAGCTCGCTCGCCCTACAAGCCCAGGGGGCGCATGGCTATGGCTACACCTTC.

A few counts support this clone. The chain uses TRBV27 and TRBJ1-1; 9 positions agree with TRBD1. Germline CDR1 MNHEY, CDR2 SMNVEV (reference sequence). The V segment lost 2 bases and the J segment 5 bases; nucleotides outside the gene matches: 3. The CDR3 contains 14 residues. The CDR3 bases are TGTGCCAGCAGTTTAGGGGACAGGGCTACTGAAGCTTTCTTT. This translates into CASSLGDRATEAFF.